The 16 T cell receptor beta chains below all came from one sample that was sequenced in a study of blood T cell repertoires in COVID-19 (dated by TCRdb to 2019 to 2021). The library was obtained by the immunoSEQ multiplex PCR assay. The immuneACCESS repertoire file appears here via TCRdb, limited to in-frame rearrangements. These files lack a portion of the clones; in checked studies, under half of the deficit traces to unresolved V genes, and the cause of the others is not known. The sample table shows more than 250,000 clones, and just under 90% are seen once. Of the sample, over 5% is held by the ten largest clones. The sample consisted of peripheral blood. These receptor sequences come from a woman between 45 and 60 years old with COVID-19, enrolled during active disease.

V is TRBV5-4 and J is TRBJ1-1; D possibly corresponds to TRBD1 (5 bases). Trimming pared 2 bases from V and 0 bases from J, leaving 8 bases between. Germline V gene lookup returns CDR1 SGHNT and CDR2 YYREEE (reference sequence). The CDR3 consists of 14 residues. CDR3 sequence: CASSFRQMNTEAFF. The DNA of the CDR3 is TGTGCCAGCAGCTTTCGACAGATGAACACTGAAGCTTTCTTT.

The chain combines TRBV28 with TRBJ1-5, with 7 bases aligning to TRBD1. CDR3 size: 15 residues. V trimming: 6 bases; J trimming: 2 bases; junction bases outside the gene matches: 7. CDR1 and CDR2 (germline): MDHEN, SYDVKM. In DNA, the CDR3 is TGTGCCAGCAGCCGGCGACAGGGACGCAATCAGCCCCAGCATTTT. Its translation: CASSRRQGRNQPQHF.

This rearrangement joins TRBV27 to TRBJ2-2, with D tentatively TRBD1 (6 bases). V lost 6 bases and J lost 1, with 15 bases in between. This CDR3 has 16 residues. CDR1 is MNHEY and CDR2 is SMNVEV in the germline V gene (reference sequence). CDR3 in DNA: TGTGCCAGCAGCCAAAGACAGGTGGGGAACACCGGGGAGCTGTTTTTT. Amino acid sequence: CASSQRQVGNTGELFF.

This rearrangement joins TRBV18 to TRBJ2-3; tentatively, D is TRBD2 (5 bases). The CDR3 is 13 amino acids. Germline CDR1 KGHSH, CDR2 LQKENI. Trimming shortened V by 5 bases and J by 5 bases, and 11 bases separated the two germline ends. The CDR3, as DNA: TGTGCCAGCTCATCGAGGGCGGGAGATACGCAGTATTTT. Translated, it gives CASSSRAGDTQYF.

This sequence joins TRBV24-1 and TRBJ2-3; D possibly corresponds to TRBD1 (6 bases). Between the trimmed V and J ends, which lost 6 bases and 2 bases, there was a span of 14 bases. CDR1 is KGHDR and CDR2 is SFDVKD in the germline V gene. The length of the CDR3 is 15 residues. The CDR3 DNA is TGTGCCACCAGTTTAACAGGGACCATCACAGATACGCAGTATTTT. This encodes CATSLTGTITDTQYF.

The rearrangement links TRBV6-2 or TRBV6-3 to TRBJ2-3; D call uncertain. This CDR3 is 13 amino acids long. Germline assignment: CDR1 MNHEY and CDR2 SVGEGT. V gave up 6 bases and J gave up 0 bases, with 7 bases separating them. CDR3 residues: CASSSYSTDTQYF. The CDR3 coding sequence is TGTGCCAGCAGCTCTTATAGCACAGATACGCAGTATTTT.

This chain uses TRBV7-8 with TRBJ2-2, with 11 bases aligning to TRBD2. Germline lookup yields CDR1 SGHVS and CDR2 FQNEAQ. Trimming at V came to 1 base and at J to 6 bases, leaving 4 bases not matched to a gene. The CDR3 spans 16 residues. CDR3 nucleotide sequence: TGTGCCAGCAGCTTAGTGCTAGCGGGAGGCCCCGGGGAGCTGTTTTTT. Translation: CASSLVLAGGPGELFF. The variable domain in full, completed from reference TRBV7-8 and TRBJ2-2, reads GAGVSQSPRYKVAKRGQDVALRCDPISGHVSLFWYQQALGQGPEFLTYFQNEAQLDKSGLPSDRFFAERPEGSVSTLKIQRTQQEDSAVYLCASSLVLAGGPGELFFGEGSRLTVL.

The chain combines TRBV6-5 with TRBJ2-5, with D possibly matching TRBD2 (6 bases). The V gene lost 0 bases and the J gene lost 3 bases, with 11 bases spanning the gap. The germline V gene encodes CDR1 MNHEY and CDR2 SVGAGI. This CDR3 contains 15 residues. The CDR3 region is CASSYSAGREETQYF. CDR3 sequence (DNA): TGTGCCAGCAGTTACTCAGCGGGTAGGGAAGAGACCCAGTACTTC.

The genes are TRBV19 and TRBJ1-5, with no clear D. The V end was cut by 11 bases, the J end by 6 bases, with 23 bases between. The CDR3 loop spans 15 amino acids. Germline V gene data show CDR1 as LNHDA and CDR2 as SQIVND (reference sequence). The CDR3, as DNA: TGTGCCTCTCAGCCGGGATCCCGGCTCCCTCAGCCCCAGCATTTT. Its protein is CASQPGSRLPQPQHF.

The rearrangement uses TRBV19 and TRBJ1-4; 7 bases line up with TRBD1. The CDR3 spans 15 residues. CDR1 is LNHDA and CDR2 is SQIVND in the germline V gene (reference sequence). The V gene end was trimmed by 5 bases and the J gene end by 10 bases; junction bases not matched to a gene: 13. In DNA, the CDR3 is TGTGCCAGTAGTGTCGAACAGGGGAAAGATGGAAAACTGTTTTTT. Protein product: CASSVEQGKDGKLFF.

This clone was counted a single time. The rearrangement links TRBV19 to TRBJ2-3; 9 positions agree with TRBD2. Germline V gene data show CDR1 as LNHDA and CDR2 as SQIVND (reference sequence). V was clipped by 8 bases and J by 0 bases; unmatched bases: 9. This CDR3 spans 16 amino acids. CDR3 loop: CASGSGSRSSTDTQYF. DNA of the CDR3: TGTGCCAGTGGTAGCGGGAGCCGCTCTAGCACAGATACGCAGTATTTT.

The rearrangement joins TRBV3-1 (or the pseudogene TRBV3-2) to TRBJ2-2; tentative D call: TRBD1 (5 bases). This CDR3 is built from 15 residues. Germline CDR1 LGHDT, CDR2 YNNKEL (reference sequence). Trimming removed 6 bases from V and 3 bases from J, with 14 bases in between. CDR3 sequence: CASSRAGLDTGELFF. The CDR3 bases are TGTGCCAGCAGTCGAGCAGGGCTGGACACCGGGGAGCTGTTTTTT.

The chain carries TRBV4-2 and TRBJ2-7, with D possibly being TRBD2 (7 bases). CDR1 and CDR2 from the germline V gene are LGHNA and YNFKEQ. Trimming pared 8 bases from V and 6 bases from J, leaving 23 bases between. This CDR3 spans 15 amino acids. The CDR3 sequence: CASQPRGGGMSEQYF. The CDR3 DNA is TGTGCCAGCCAGCCTAGGGGGGGCGGAATGAGCGAGCAGTACTTC.

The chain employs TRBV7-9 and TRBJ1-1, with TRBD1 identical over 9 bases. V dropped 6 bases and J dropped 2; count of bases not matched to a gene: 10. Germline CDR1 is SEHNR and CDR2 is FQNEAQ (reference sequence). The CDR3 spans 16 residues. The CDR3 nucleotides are TGTGCCAGCAGAAAGGGACAGGGCGGTGTCAACACTGAAGCTTTCTTT. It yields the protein CASRKGQGGVNTEAFF.

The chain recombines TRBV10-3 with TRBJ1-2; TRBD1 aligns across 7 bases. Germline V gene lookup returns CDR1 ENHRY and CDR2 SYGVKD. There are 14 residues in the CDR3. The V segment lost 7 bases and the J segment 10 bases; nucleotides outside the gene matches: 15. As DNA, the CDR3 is TGTGCCATCACCGGGACAGACCACCGTAGTGACTACACCTTC. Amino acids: CAITGTDHRSDYTF.

The CDR3 bases are TGTGCCAGCAGCTTTCCCTCTACGAGCACAGATACGCAGTATTTT. This encodes CASSFPSTSTDTQYF. The V call is TRBV7-2, the J call TRBJ2-3; D uncertain. The germline gives CDR1 SGHTA, CDR2 FQGNSA. The CDR3 loop spans 15 amino acids. V shed 3 bases and J shed 0 bases, with 10 bases lying between them.